The clone carrying this T cell receptor (beta chain) showed up just a few times. What it binds is unknown. The sample originates from a study of blood T cells in healthy people across ages. Broader study findings: It was the long-lived donors that had more naive CD4+ cells and higher diversity than aged donors.

Through a sample-barcoded 5' primer and a J-beta primer mix, a second PCR was run for roughly 6 to 12 cycles. TCRdb re-called the 5' RACE reads through MiXCR, storing one row per CDR3 protein. The table records 600,000 or so distinct CDR3 sequences, around 48% of them present only once. The CDR3 contains 13 residues. V dropped 8 bases and J dropped 7; count of bases not matched to a gene: 11. Per germline, CDR1 SGHTA and CDR2 FQGNSA. The sample taken for sequencing was blood. This chain links TRBV7-2 with TRBJ2-7; the match to TRBD2 covers 7 bases. The clonotype was recovered from a man older than 75 in good health. Written as DNA, the CDR3 is TGTGCCAGCTCCGATACACTAGCGAGGGAGCAGTACTTC. It translates to CASSDTLAREQYF.